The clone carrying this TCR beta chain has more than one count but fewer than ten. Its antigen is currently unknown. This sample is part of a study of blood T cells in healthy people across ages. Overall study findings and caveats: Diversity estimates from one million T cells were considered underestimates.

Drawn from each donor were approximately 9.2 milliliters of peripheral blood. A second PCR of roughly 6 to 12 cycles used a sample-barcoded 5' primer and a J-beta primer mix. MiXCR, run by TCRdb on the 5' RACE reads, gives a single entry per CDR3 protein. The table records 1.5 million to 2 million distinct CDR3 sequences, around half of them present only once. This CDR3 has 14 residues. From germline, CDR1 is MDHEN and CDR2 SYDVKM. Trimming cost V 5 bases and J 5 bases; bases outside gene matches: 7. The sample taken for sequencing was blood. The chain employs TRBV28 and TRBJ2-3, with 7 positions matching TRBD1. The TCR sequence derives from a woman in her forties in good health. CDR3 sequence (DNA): TGTGCCAGCAGTCTTACAGGGGTGGGAGATACGCAGTATTTT. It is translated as CASSLTGVGDTQYF.